Shown below are 16 T cell receptor beta chains from a single sample sequenced in a study of blood T cell repertoires in COVID-19. The assay was immunoSEQ multiplex PCR, and TCRdb's table has in-frame clones only and misses some. Among more than 30,000 clones listed, more than 75% were seen once. What was sequenced was peripheral blood. These receptors were collected from a man in his 60s with active COVID-19.

The chain is built from TRBV25-1 and TRBJ2-3; TRBD1 aligns across 8 bases. Germline V gene sequence: CDR1 MGHDK, CDR2 SYGVNS. This CDR3 is built from 15 residues. With V trimmed by 3 bases and J by 4 bases, 6 bases remained unmatched. The CDR3 sequence: CASSDWTGSADTQYF. CDR3 DNA: TGTGCCAGCAGTGACTGGACAGGGAGCGCAGATACGCAGTATTTT.

V usage is TRBV25-1 and J usage is TRBJ2-7; TRBD1 matches 12 bases. V shed 3 bases and J 7 bases; nucleotides not matched to a gene: 4. The CDR3 is made up of 14 amino acids. CDR1 and CDR2 from the germline V gene are MGHDK and SYGVNS. CDR3 bases: TGTGCCAGCAGTGAGGGGACAGGGGGCTTTGAGCAGTACTTC. Protein sequence: CASSEGTGGFEQYF.

The chain joins TRBV27 to TRBJ2-7; 10 bases are a match to TRBD1. CDR1 and CDR2 from the germline V gene are MNHEY and SMNVEV (reference sequence). The CDR3 contains 16 residues. The ends lost 6 bases at V and 1 base at J; junction bases unmatched: 9. This CDR3 reads CASRAAGDRGSYEQYF. The CDR3 nucleotides read TGTGCCAGCAGGGCGGCCGGGGACAGGGGTTCCTACGAGCAGTACTTC.

The J gene is TRBJ2-5, the V gene TRBV20-1, with TRBD1 as a possible D gene (6 bases). Trimming stripped 6 bases from V and 5 bases from J, with 10 bases between. The CDR3 has 11 amino acids. CDR1 is DFQATT and CDR2 is SNEGSKA in the germline V gene (reference sequence). CDR3 coding DNA: TGCAGTGCCAGGGGATGGGAGACCCAGTACTTC. This codes for CSARGWETQYF.

This clone was seen only a few times. The rearrangement links TRBV27 to TRBJ2-1, with 10 nucleotides matching TRBD2. The V gene's germline CDR1 is MNHEY and CDR2 SMNVEV (reference sequence). The ends lost 6 bases at V and 2 bases at J; junction bases unmatched: 7. This CDR3 is 16 amino acids long. The chain's CDR3 is CASRAFSGRAYNEQFF. DNA for the CDR3: TGTGCCAGCAGGGCATTCAGCGGGAGGGCCTACAATGAGCAGTTCTTC.

This sequence joins TRBV28 and TRBJ2-7; 10 bases map to TRBD1. Trimming took 8 bases from V and 4 from J; bases not matched to a gene: 5. Looked up from germline, CDR1 is MDHEN and CDR2 is SYDVKM. The CDR3 extends over 13 amino acids. CDR3 amino acids: CASGTGAGYEQYF. The CDR3 coding sequence is TGTGCCAGCGGGACAGGGGCAGGGTACGAGCAGTACTTC.

The chain couples TRBV27 to TRBJ2-7; D not certain. V was clipped by 10 bases and J by 6 bases, with 16 bases between them. Looked up from germline, CDR1 is MNHEY and CDR2 is SMNVEV (reference sequence). This CDR3 has 12 residues. The chain's CDR3 is CATHSELREQYF. The CDR3 nucleotides read TGTGCCACCCACTCGGAGCTCCGCGAGCAGTACTTC.

V is TRBV9 and J is TRBJ2-3; 9 positions agree with TRBD2. The germline gives CDR1 SGDLS, CDR2 YYNGEE. The CDR3 consists of 15 residues. The V and J ends lost 0 bases and 2 bases, in that order; junction bases with no gene match: 1. CDR3 sequence: CASSVGGRATDTQYF. As DNA, the CDR3 is TGTGCCAGCAGCGTAGGCGGGAGGGCCACAGATACGCAGTATTTT.

This chain connects TRBV19 to TRBJ2-1, with 8 bases fitting TRBD2. Germline CDR1 and CDR2: LNHDA and SQIVND (reference sequence). The CDR3 is made up of 19 amino acids. J gave up 3 bases and V 7 bases, and 20 bases lay outside the gene matches. CDR3 protein: CASKGQAGVRGGVYNEQFF. The CDR3 region has the DNA TGTGCCAGTAAGGGCCAAGCGGGAGTTCGAGGGGGGGTCTACAATGAGCAGTTCTTC.

The CDR3 region is CASSRDRGAYIQYF. The CDR3 DNA follows: TGTGCCAGTAGTAGAGACAGGGGAGCCTACATTCAGTACTTC. The rearrangement joins TRBV19 to TRBJ2-4, with 8 bases aligning to TRBD1. The CDR3 totals 14 residues. Germline V CDR1 and CDR2: LNHDA, SQIVND (reference sequence). With 4 bases clipped from V and 8 bases from J, the junction kept 7 bases outside the gene matches.

The chain uses TRBV9 and TRBJ2-5, with D possibly being TRBD2 (6 bases). V lost 4 bases, J lost 1 base, and 26 bases lay in between. The CDR3 covers 19 residues. Germline V CDR1 and CDR2: SGDLS, YYNGEE. The CDR3 spells CASSPRRDFPRRGQETQYF. The CDR3 DNA reads as TGTGCCAGCAGCCCCCGCAGAGACTTCCCCCGGCGGGGCCAAGAGACCCAGTACTTC.

This chain's CDR3 is CASIREQGTFTDTQYF. The CDR3 bases are TGTGCCAGCATACGGGAACAGGGGACTTTCACAGATACGCAGTATTTT. V gene TRBV2 combines with J gene TRBJ2-3, with D maybe TRBD1 (7 bases). Germline CDR1 reads SNHLY; CDR2 reads FYNNEI. Between the trimmed V and J ends, which lost 7 bases and 2 bases, there was a span of 19 bases. The CDR3 has 16 amino acids.

The chain uses TRBV14 and TRBJ1-2; D unclear. Germline V gives CDR1 SGHDN, CDR2 FVKESK. The CDR3 runs to 13 residues. V gave up 2 bases and J gave up 2 bases, with 6 bases separating them. The CDR3: CASSQLQNYGYTF. The CDR3 DNA sequence: TGTGCCAGCAGCCAACTACAGAACTATGGCTACACCTTC.

This clone was seen more than once but under ten times. The chain carries TRBV2 and TRBJ1-5; tentative D call: TRBD1 (6 bases). Between the trimmed V and J ends, which lost 4 bases and 7 bases, there was a span of 8 bases. The CDR3 consists of 12 residues. CDR1 SNHLY and CDR2 FYNNEI come from the germline V gene. This CDR3 is CASSAQGQPQHF. The CDR3 DNA reads TGTGCCAGCAGTGCTCAGGGGCAGCCCCAGCATTTT.

V usage is TRBV5-4 and J usage is TRBJ2-5, with D possibly matching TRBD2 (5 bases). V dropped 0 bases and J dropped 2 bases, with 14 bases sitting between them. Per the germline V gene, CDR1 is SGHNT and CDR2 is YYREEE (reference sequence). The CDR3 is 16 residues long. The CDR3 loop is CASSLDGPPGQETQYF. The DNA for the CDR3 is TGTGCCAGCAGCTTGGATGGGCCACCGGGGCAAGAGACCCAGTACTTC.

This clone was counted a few times. This rearrangement joins TRBV20-1 to TRBJ2-7; 8 positions agree with TRBD2. The V segment lost 3 bases and the J segment 0 bases; nucleotides outside the gene matches: 4. CDR1 DFQATT and CDR2 SNEGSKA come from the germline V gene (reference sequence). The CDR3 is 14 residues long. In DNA, the CDR3 is TGCAGTGCTAGTTTTAGCGGGGTCTCCTACGAGCAGTACTTC. Protein: CSASFSGVSYEQYF.